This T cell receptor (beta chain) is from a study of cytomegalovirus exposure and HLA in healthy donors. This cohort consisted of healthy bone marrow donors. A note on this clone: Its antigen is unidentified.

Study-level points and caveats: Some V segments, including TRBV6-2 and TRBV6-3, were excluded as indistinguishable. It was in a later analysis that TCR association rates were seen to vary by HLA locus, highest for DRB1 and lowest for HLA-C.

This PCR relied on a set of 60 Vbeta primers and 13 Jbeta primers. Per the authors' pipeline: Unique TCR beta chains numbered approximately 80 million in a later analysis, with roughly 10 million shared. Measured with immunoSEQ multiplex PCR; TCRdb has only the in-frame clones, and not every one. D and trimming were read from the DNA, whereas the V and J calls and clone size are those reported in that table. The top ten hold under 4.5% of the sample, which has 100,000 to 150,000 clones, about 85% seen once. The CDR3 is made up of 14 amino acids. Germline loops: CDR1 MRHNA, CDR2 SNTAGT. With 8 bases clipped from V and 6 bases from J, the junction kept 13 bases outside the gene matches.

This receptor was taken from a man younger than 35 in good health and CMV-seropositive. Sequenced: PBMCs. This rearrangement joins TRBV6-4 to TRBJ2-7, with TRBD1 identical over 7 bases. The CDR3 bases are TGTGCCAGCCGAATCGACAGGGACGTCGGCGAGCAGTACTTC. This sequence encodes CASRIDRDVGEQYF.